These T cell receptor beta chains were read from a single sample in a study of shared clonotypes between healthy human individuals. Data came from immunoSEQ multiplex PCR; TCRdb stores just in-frame clones and leaves some out. In the table there are approximately 110,000 clones, just over 65% of which are singletons. What was sequenced was memory CD8+ T cells sorted from blood. Receptors were obtained from a woman in her 30s in good health. Both conserved end residues are part of each CDR3. The D gene is left open where the match is weak. A clone size is listed for some rows: how often the clone was seen (once, few, many), or a class if it is expanded.

v_call: TRBV4-1; clone_size: .; j_call: TRBJ2-2; d_call: .; cdr3_nt: TGCGCCAGCAGCCAAGACCCCCCGGACAGCGGAGACGGGGAGCTGTTTTTT; cdr3_aa: CASSQDPPDSGDGELFF
v_call: TRBV5-1; clone_size: .; j_call: TRBJ2-2; d_call: TRBD1; cdr3_nt: TGCGCCAGCAGCTTGGTTGGACAGGGATACTACGGACGGAACACCGGGGAGCTGTTTTTT; cdr3_aa: CASSLVGQGYYGRNTGELFF
v_call: TRBV7-9; clone_size: .; j_call: TRBJ1-2; d_call: .; cdr3_nt: TGTGCCAGCAGCTTAGTGGGACGGGACTATGGCTACACCTTC; cdr3_aa: CASSLVGRDYGYTF
v_call: TRBV7-2; clone_size: .; j_call: TRBJ2-7; d_call: .; cdr3_nt: TGTGCCAGCAGCCCCTGGGCTGAGGGCCCTCGCGAGCAGTACTTC; cdr3_aa: CASSPWAEGPREQYF
v_call: TRBV10-3; clone_size: .; j_call: TRBJ2-1; d_call: TRBD2; cdr3_nt: TGTGCCATCAGTGAGTCTAAGGTGAAAAGCGGGAGTGAGCAGTTCTTC; cdr3_aa: CAISESKVKSGSEQFF
v_call: TRBV6-5; clone_size: .; j_call: TRBJ2-7; d_call: .; cdr3_nt: TGTGCCAGCAGTTCCTCGAACTACGAGCAGTACTTC; cdr3_aa: CASSSSNYEQYF
v_call: TRBV19; clone_size: .; j_call: TRBJ2-5; d_call: TRBD2; cdr3_nt: TGTGCCAGTAAGGCGACTAGCGGGACCTCAGAGACCCAGTACTTC; cdr3_aa: CASKATSGTSETQYF
v_call: TRBV28; clone_size: .; j_call: TRBJ1-2; d_call: TRBD1; cdr3_nt: TGTGCCAGCAGTTTTGGGGACAGGGGAGATGGCTACACCTTC; cdr3_aa: CASSFGDRGDGYTF
v_call: TRBV19; clone_size: few; j_call: TRBJ1-1; d_call: .; cdr3_nt: TGTGCCAGTAGTATTCACGGGGGTGTGAACACTGAAGCTTTCTTT; cdr3_aa: CASSIHGGVNTEAFF
v_call: TRBV19; clone_size: .; j_call: TRBJ2-7; d_call: .; cdr3_nt: TGTGCCAGTAGTACCCCCTACGAGCAGTACTTC; cdr3_aa: CASSTPYEQYF
v_call: TRBV28; clone_size: .; j_call: TRBJ2-1; d_call: TRBD2; cdr3_nt: TGTGCCAGCAGCCCCCTCTCCGGGACTAGCGCCCACAATGAGCAGTTCTTC; cdr3_aa: CASSPLSGTSAHNEQFF
v_call: TRBV11-2; clone_size: .; j_call: TRBJ1-1; d_call: .; cdr3_nt: TGTGCCAGCAGCTATCCCCCTCGGGGCAGGGGAGGCACTGAAGCTTTCTTT; cdr3_aa: CASSYPPRGRGGTEAFF
v_call: TRBV2; clone_size: .; j_call: TRBJ2-7; d_call: TRBD1; cdr3_nt: TGTGCCAGCAGTCGCGGGACAGGGGGCGGCGAGCAGTACTTC; cdr3_aa: CASSRGTGGGEQYF
v_call: TRBV4-1; clone_size: .; j_call: TRBJ2-6; d_call: TRBD1; cdr3_nt: TGCGCCAGCAGCCAAAGCCGGGACAGGGTTCCCTCTGGGGCCAACGTCCTGACTTTC; cdr3_aa: CASSQSRDRVPSGANVLTF
v_call: TRBV11-2; clone_size: .; j_call: TRBJ2-7; d_call: TRBD1; cdr3_nt: TGTGCCAGCAGCTTAGGAAGACCCGGGACAGGATCTTCCTACGAGCAGTACTTC; cdr3_aa: CASSLGRPGTGSSYEQYF
v_call: TRBV28; clone_size: .; j_call: TRBJ1-5; d_call: .; cdr3_nt: TGTGCCAGCAGTAACAAGTTGAACAATCAGCCCCAGCATTTT; cdr3_aa: CASSNKLNNQPQHF
v_call: TRBV2; clone_size: .; j_call: TRBJ1-2; d_call: .; cdr3_nt: TGTGCCAGCAGGTCATCGGGGCGGAGGGGCTATGGCTACACCTTC; cdr3_aa: CASRSSGRRGYGYTF
v_call: TRBV28; clone_size: .; j_call: TRBJ2-7; d_call: TRBD2; cdr3_nt: TGTGCCAGTCAAAGCGGGAGTAATTACGAGCAGTACTTC; cdr3_aa: CASQSGSNYEQYF
v_call: TRBV15; clone_size: .; j_call: TRBJ2-7; d_call: .; cdr3_nt: TGTGCCACCAGCGCCGAGCAGTACTTC; cdr3_aa: CATSAEQYF
v_call: TRBV5-1; clone_size: few; j_call: TRBJ2-1; d_call: TRBD2; cdr3_nt: TGCGCCAGCAGCTTGGTCGCTAGCGGGAGTTCCTACAATGAGCAGTTCTTC; cdr3_aa: CASSLVASGSSYNEQFF
v_call: TRBV15; clone_size: few; j_call: TRBJ1-5; d_call: .; cdr3_nt: TGTGCCACCAGCAGAGTAGGGCTCAATCAGCCCCAGCATTTT; cdr3_aa: CATSRVGLNQPQHF
v_call: TRBV27; clone_size: .; j_call: TRBJ2-1; d_call: TRBD2; cdr3_nt: TGTGCCAGCACCCCGACTAGCGGGAGTTCCTACAATGAGCAGTTCTTC; cdr3_aa: CASTPTSGSSYNEQFF
v_call: TRBV27; clone_size: .; j_call: TRBJ1-1; d_call: .; cdr3_nt: TGTGCCAGCAGTTACGGAGGAGGGACTGAAGCTTTCTTT; cdr3_aa: CASSYGGGTEAFF
v_call: TRBV9; clone_size: .; j_call: TRBJ2-7; d_call: TRBD2; cdr3_nt: TGTGCCAGCAGCTTAGCGGGAGCCACGGACGAGCAGTACTTC; cdr3_aa: CASSLAGATDEQYF
v_call: TRBV10-3; clone_size: .; j_call: TRBJ1-2; d_call: .; cdr3_nt: TGTGCCATCAGGAGAGGTACGCGAACCTATGGCTACACCTTC; cdr3_aa: CAIRRGTRTYGYTF
v_call: TRBV7-2; clone_size: .; j_call: TRBJ2-7; d_call: TRBD2; cdr3_nt: TGTGCCAGCAGCCTAGCGGGAGGTCTATCCTACGAGCAGTACTTC; cdr3_aa: CASSLAGGLSYEQYF
v_call: TRBV5-5; clone_size: .; j_call: TRBJ2-5; d_call: TRBD1; cdr3_nt: TGTGCCAGCAGCTACTGGACAGGGGGAGAGACCCAGTACTTC; cdr3_aa: CASSYWTGGETQYF
v_call: TRBV27; clone_size: .; j_call: TRBJ1-4; d_call: .; cdr3_nt: TGTGCCAGCAGTTTCCGGGGGCTGAATAATGAAAAACTGTTTTTT; cdr3_aa: CASSFRGLNNEKLFF
v_call: TRBV27; clone_size: .; j_call: TRBJ2-5; d_call: .; cdr3_nt: TGTGCCAGCAGTGCGGACCACTGGGAGACCCAGTACTTC; cdr3_aa: CASSADHWETQYF
v_call: TRBV7-9; clone_size: few; j_call: TRBJ1-5; d_call: .; cdr3_nt: TGTGCCAGCAGCTTGACAATCGGGGACATGGGTCAGCCCCAGCATTTT; cdr3_aa: CASSLTIGDMGQPQHF
v_call: TRBV7-9; clone_size: .; j_call: TRBJ2-1; d_call: .; cdr3_nt: TGTGCCAGCAGCTTAGAGTGGGGCAATGAGCAGTTCTTC; cdr3_aa: CASSLEWGNEQFF
v_call: TRBV25-1; clone_size: many; j_call: TRBJ2-1; d_call: TRBD1; cdr3_nt: TGTGCCAGCAGCCCAAACTCGGGACAGGGGGAACCCAATGAGCAGTTCTTC; cdr3_aa: CASSPNSGQGEPNEQFF
v_call: TRBV19; clone_size: .; j_call: TRBJ2-7; d_call: .; cdr3_nt: TGTGCCAGTTCAAGCGGAGGGGTCTACGAGCAGTACTTC; cdr3_aa: CASSSGGVYEQYF